Sequencing of this T cell receptor (beta chain) was carried out in a study of T-cell memory formation after mild COVID-19. Whole-study findings and limits: Clones that got smaller from day 15 to 85 had even CD4/CD8, while clones growing later tipped toward CD4+. Mainly in CM and EM were contracting CD4+ clones; CD8+ were in EMRA. Cross-reactive memory seemingly joined, as some responding clones were found in pre-infection memory.

TCRdb analysed the 5' RACE reads with MiXCR anew, one entry per CDR3 protein. The table shows approximately 60,000 distinct CDR3 sequences, with about a tenth occurring only once. This clonotype was recorded at least ten times. Its antigen remains unidentified. Trimming took 5 bases from V and 4 from J, leaving 14 bases between them. The CDR3 consists of 13 residues. Germline V gene sequence: CDR1 DFQATT, CDR2 SNEGSKA (reference sequence). Material: PBMCs or a T cell subset sorted from them (not recorded which). The V call is TRBV20-1, the J call TRBJ2-5; D is unclear. The clonotype originates from a man aged 18 to 29 who had mild COVID-19 (a few samples of this study predate the infection). Cell type and time point are not known. The chain's CDR3 is CSAEERQLETQYF. The CDR3 coding sequence is TGCAGTGCTGAAGAGAGGCAATTAGAGACCCAGTACTTC.